Many counts were recorded for the clone carrying this T cell receptor (beta chain). Its specificity is unknown. CDR1 and CDR2 from the germline V gene are SQVTM and ANQGSEA. The CDR3 has 14 residues. With 4 bases clipped from V and 6 bases from J, the junction kept 10 bases outside the gene matches. Using unique molecular identifiers, the investigators prepared the TCRbeta library. TCRdb re-analysed the PCR reads in MiXCR, keeping a single row per CDR3 protein. The sample consists of roughly 280,000 distinct CDR3 sequences, roughly 12% of them appearing once. The sample belongs to a study of T-cell reconstitution after alpha-beta-depleted transplantation in children. Notes on the study in general: Alpha-beta T cells about two months after transplant reportedly derived from several hundred expanded graft clones.

This TCR was sampled from a male patient between 2 and 10 years old who had a stem cell transplant for chronic granulomatous disease, so the T cells may come from the graft donor. This chain uses TRBV29-1 with TRBJ2-3; 7 nucleotides align to TRBD1. The sample here was peripheral blood, taken 180 days after TCRalphabeta/CD19-depleted stem cell transplant. CDR3 nucleotides: TGCAGCGTTGTTTCGGGACAGCCGGCGGATACGCAGTATTTT. Its translation: CSVVSGQPADTQYF.